This TCR beta chain derives from a study of cytomegalovirus exposure and HLA in healthy donors. Use of 60 Vbeta and 13 Jbeta primers characterized the PCR. Sequencing was performed with immunoSEQ multiplex PCR; in TCRdb, only in-frame clones are kept and a portion is missing. The sample lists 150,000 or so clones, approximately 79% occurring once. This CDR3 is built from 15 residues. V was trimmed by 1 base and J by 4 bases, leaving 12 bases between them. From germline, CDR1 is SGHRS and CDR2 YFSETQ. Broader study findings: In a later analysis, TCR beta V- and J-gene trimming was associated with a missense DCLRE1C variant.

With respect to this clone: Its cognate antigen is unknown.

The TCR was taken from a man aged 18 to 29 in good health and CMV-seropositive. The V gene is TRBV5-1, the J gene TRBJ1-3; D possibly corresponds to TRBD1 (6 bases). The sample comprised PBMCs. The CDR3 region has the DNA TGCGCCAGCAGCTTGATCGGGGGGGGCGGAAACACCATATATTTT. It codes for CASSLIGGGGNTIYF.